This T cell receptor beta chain emerged from a study of human T cells and chemical hapten exposure. Study-level results: Versus controls, significantly more large CDR3 similarity clusters arose from expanded TCRs.

Library preparation tagged each individual cDNA molecule with a unique molecular identifier. TCRdb independently ran MiXCR on the RACE reads; one entry per CDR3 protein. The table has some 90,000 distinct CDR3 sequences, more than 9.5% seen once. Worth noting for this clonotype: What it recognizes is unknown.

Described time point: patch test 2, 6 weeks after DPC sensitization. Treatment defined: therapeutic diphenylcyclopropenone sensitization with weekly scalp DPC. Staff drew blood before applying each patch test. The CDR3 loop spans 14 amino acids. Trimming stripped 5 bases from V and 4 bases from J, with 13 bases between. The germline CDR1 and CDR2 sequences are MNHEY and SVGAGI. The sample was whole blood, taken in connection with sensitization to the hapten diphenylcyclopropenone (DPC). This chain links TRBV6-5 with TRBJ2-3; a weak D match, TRBD2 (5 bases). The receptor was isolated from a woman in her thirties or forties with alopecia areata. Some clones in this sample may be carry-over from other donors' samples. DNA for the CDR3: TGTGCCAGCAGTCGAGGGTGGTCGGCAGATACGCAGTATTTT. Protein product: CASSRGWSADTQYF.